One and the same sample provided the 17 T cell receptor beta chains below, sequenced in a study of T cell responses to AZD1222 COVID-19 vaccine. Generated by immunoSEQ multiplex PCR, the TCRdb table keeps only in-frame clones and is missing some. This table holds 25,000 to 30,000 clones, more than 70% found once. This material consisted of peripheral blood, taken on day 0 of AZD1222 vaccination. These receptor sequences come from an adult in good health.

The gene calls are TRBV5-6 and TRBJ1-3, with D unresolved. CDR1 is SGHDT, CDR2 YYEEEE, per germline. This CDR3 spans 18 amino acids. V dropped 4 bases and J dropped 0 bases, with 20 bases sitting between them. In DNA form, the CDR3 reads TGTGCCAGCAGCCCCCTCGGGGTTGTGGACCGCTCTGGAAACACCATATATTTT. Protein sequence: CASSPLGVVDRSGNTIYF.

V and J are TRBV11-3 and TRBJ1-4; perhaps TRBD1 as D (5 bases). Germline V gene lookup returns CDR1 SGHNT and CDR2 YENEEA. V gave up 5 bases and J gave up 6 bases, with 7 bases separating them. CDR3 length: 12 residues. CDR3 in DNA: TGTGCCAGCAGCACGGGGGATGAAAAACTGTTTTTT. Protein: CASSTGDEKLFF.

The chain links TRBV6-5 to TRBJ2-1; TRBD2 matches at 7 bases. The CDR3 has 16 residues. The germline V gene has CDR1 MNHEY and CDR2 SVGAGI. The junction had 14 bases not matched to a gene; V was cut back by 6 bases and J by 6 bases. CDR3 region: CASSYGGGVLGNEQFF. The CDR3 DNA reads TGTGCCAGCAGCTACGGTGGGGGGGTCCTTGGCAATGAGCAGTTCTTC.

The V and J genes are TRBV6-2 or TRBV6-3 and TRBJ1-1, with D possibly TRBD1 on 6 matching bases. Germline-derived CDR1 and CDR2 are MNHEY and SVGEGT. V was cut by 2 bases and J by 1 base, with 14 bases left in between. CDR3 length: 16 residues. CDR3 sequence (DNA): TGTGCCAGCAGTTACGATCAGGGGAGGGCGAACACTGAAGCTTTCTTT. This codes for CASSYDQGRANTEAFF.

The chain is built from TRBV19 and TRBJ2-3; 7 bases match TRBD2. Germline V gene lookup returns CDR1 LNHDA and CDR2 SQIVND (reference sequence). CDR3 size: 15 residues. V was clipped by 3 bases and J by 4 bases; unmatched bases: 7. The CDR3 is CASSIPGGGPDTQYF. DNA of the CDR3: TGTGCCAGTAGTATCCCGGGGGGAGGTCCAGATACGCAGTATTTT.

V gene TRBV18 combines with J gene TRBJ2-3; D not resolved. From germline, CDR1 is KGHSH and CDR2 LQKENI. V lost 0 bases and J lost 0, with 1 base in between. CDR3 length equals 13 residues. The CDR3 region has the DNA TGTGCCAGCTCACCACCGAGCACAGATACGCAGTATTTT. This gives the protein CASSPPSTDTQYF.

In DNA, the CDR3 is TGTGCCAGCAGTCGCAACAGGGGAGACACCCAGCCCCAGCATTTT. Encoded protein: CASSRNRGDTQPQHF. This chain connects TRBV27 to TRBJ1-5; 7 nucleotides line up with TRBD1. The germline gives CDR1 MNHEY, CDR2 SMNVEV (reference sequence). V gave up 5 bases and J gave up 7 bases; unmatched junction bases: 11. The CDR3 has 15 amino acids.

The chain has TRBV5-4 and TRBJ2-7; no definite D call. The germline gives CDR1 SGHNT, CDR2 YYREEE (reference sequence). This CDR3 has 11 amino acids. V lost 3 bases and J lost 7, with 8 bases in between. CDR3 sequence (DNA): TGTGCCAGCAGCTCCCAAAAAGAGCAGTACTTC. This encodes CASSSQKEQYF.

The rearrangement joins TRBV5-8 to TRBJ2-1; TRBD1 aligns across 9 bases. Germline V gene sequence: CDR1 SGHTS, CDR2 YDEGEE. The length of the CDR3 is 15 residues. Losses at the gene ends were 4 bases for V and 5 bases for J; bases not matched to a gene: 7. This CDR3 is CASSKGQGQHNEQFF. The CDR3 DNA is TGTGCCAGCAGCAAGGGACAGGGCCAGCACAATGAGCAGTTCTTC.

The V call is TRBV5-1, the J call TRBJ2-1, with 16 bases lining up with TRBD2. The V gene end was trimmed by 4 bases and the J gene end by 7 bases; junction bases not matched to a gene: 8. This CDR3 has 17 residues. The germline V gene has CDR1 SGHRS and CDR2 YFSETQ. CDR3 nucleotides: TGCGCCAGCAGCACTGGGACTAGCGGGGGGGCTCAGAATGAGCAGTTCTTC. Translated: CASSTGTSGGAQNEQFF.

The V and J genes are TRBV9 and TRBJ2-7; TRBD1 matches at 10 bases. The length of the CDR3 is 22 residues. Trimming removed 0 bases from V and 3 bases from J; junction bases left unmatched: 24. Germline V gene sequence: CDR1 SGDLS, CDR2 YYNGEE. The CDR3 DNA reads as TGTGCCAGCAGCGTAGCCTCCGGATCGGGACAGGGGCCGCAGAACTACTACTACGAGCAGTACTTC. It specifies CASSVASGSGQGPQNYYYEQYF.

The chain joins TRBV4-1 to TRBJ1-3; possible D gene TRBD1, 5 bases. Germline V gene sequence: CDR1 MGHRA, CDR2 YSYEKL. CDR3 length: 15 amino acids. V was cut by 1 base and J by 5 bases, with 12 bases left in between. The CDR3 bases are TGCGCCAGCAGCCAAGGGATCGGGGCCAGAAACACCATATATTTT. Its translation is CASSQGIGARNTIYF.

As DNA, the CDR3 is TGTGCCAGCAGCCTATACTCTGGGGCCAACGTCCTGACTTTC. Amino acids: CASSLYSGANVLTF. The rearrangement links TRBV27 to TRBJ2-6; D gene uncertain. V lost 6 bases and J lost 0, with 6 bases in between. In germline, CDR1 is MNHEY, CDR2 SMNVEV (reference sequence). The CDR3 loop spans 14 amino acids.

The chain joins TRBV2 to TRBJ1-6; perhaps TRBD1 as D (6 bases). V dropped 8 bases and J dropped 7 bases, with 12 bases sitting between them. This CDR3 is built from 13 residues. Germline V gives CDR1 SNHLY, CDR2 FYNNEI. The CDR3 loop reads CASLGQRNSPLHF. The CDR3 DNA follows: TGTGCCAGCTTAGGACAGAGAAATTCACCCCTCCACTTT.

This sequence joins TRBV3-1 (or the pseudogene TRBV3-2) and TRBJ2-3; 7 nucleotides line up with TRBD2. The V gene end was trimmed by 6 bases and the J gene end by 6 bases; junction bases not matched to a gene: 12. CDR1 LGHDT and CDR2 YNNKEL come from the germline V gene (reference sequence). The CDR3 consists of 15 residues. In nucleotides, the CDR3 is TGTGCCAGCAGTCGAGGACTAGTTTTTTCGGATACGCAGTATTTT. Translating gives CASSRGLVFSDTQYF.

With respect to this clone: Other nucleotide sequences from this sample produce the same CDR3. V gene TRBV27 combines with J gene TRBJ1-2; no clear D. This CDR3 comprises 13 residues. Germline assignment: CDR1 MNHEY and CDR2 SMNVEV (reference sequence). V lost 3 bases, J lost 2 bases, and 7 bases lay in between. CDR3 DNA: TGTGCCAGCAGTTTCGCAGAAAACTATGGCTACACCTTC. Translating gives CASSFAENYGYTF.

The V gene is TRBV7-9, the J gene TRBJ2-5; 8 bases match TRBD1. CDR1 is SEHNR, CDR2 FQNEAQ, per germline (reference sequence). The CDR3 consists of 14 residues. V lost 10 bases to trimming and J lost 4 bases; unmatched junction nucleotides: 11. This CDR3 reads CATGPGQGRETQYF. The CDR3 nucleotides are TGTGCCACCGGCCCTGGACAGGGAAGAGAGACCCAGTACTTC.